This T cell receptor (beta chain) was captured by sequencing in a study of blood T cells in healthy people across ages. Study information: T cells yielded about one barcoded beta molecule per two cells through template switching.

Primers used in a second PCR of roughly 7 to 12 cycles were a sample-barcoded 5' primer and a J-beta primer mix. Tagging of each cDNA molecule was performed by a template-switch adaptor with 12 random nucleotides. Sequencing yielded, for each sample, at least 3 million paired-end reads carrying CDR3. One entry per CDR3 protein, called by TCRdb with MiXCR from the 5' RACE reads. This sample has over a million distinct CDR3 sequences, with approximately 40% found just once. Each donor supplied around 9.9 milliliters of peripheral blood. V was pared by 1 base and J by 3 bases, with 9 bases between. This CDR3 region has 15 residues. Germline V gene lookup returns CDR1 KGHSH and CDR2 LQKENI.

This clonotype originated in a woman younger than 30 in good health. The chain links TRBV18 to TRBJ2-2; D is perhaps TRBD1 (5 bases). Material for sequencing was blood. The CDR3 DNA reads as TGTGCCAGCTCACCACTCAGGGTGGACACCGGGGAGCTGTTTTTT. It specifies CASSPLRVDTGELFF.